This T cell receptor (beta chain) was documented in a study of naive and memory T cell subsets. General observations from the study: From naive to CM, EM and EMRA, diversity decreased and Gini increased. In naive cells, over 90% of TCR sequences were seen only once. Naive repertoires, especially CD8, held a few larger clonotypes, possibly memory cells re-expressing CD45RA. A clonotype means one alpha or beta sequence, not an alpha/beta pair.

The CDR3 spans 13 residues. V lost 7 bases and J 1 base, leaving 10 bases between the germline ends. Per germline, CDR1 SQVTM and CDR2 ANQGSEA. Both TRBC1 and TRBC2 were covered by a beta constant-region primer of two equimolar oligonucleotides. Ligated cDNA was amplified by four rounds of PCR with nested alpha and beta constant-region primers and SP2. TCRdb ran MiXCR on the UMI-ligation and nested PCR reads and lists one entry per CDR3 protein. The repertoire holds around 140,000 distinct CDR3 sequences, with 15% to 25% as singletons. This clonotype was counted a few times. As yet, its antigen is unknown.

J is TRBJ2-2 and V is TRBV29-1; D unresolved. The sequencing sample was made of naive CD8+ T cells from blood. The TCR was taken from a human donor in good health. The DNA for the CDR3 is TGCAGCGCTCTCGGCCAGAACACCGGGGAGCTGTTTTTT. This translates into CSALGQNTGELFF.